A single sample is the source of the 32 T cell receptor beta chains below, sequenced in a study of blood T cell repertoires in COVID-19. The assay was immunoSEQ multiplex PCR, and TCRdb's table has in-frame clones only and misses some. The sample lists under 150,000 clones; roughly 90% were seen once. Sequencing was performed on PBMCs or T cells enriched from blood (not recorded which). The source is a woman in her forties or fifties who had recovered from COVID-19.

The chain joins TRBV5-6 to TRBJ2-5; TRBD2 agrees at 7 bases. The CDR3 totals 14 residues. Per germline, CDR1 SGHDT and CDR2 YYEEEE. V lost 4 bases to trimming and J lost 4 bases; unmatched junction nucleotides: 7. CDR3 amino acids: CASSLVGGAETQYF. The CDR3 DNA is TGTGCCAGCAGCCTGGTGGGAGGGGCAGAGACCCAGTACTTC.

This clone has just one count. The V and J genes are TRBV9 and TRBJ1-5, with a tentative D call TRBD1 (5 bases). The CDR3 extends over 13 amino acids. V lost 0 bases, J lost 10 bases, and 11 bases lay in between. Germline CDR1 is SGDLS and CDR2 is YYNGEE. The CDR3 bases are TGTGCCAGCAGCGTAGGGGGGGGTCTACCCCAGCATTTT. Translated, it gives CASSVGGGLPQHF.

This clone was seen a few times. CDR3 DNA: TGTGCCAGCAGCCAATCCGGGGGAAATTCACCCCTCCACTTT. Its protein product is CASSQSGGNSPLHF. This sequence joins TRBV7-9 and TRBJ1-6; D is possibly TRBD1 (5 bases). Per the germline V gene, CDR1 is SEHNR and CDR2 is FQNEAQ (reference sequence). This CDR3 has 14 amino acids. V lost 5 bases to trimming and J lost 7 bases, with 12 bases between them.

The chain links TRBV19 to TRBJ1-1, with 8 bases fitting TRBD1. J lost 1 base, V lost 6 bases, and 4 bases had no gene match. This CDR3 region has 14 residues. Germline CDR1 and CDR2: LNHDA and SQIVND (reference sequence). The CDR3, as DNA: TGTGCCAGTAGACTCACAGGGGGGAACACTGAAGCTTTCTTT. Translation: CASRLTGGNTEAFF.

The V call is TRBV11-2, the J call TRBJ1-2; D not resolved. The V gene lost 2 bases and the J gene lost 3 bases, with 13 bases spanning the gap. Germline values: CDR1 SGHAT, CDR2 FQNNGV. The CDR3 is made up of 15 amino acids. CDR3 nucleotide sequence: TGTGCCAGCAGCTTATCGGATGGAAGCGACTATGGCTACACCTTC. Translation gives CASSLSDGSDYGYTF.

The rearrangement uses TRBV10-3 and TRBJ2-5; 10 bases are shared with TRBD2. Per the germline V gene, CDR1 is ENHRY and CDR2 is SYGVKD. This CDR3 is built from 12 residues. V shed 11 bases, J shed 3 bases, and the junction held 3 bases outside the gene matches. The CDR3, as DNA: TGTGCCTGTACTAGCGGGGAAGAGACCCAGTACTTC. Its protein product is CACTSGEETQYF.

V gene TRBV7-6 combines with J gene TRBJ2-1, with 7 bases lining up with TRBD2. Per germline, CDR1 SGHVS and CDR2 FNYEAQ. The CDR3 is 12 residues long. V was pared by 5 bases and J by 14 bases, with 9 bases of the junction left unmatched. CDR3 sequence: CASSTPSGRKFF. In nucleotides, the CDR3 is TGTGCCAGCAGCACCCCTAGCGGACGGAAGTTCTTC. The variable domain in full, with the rest retrieved from reference TRBV7-6 and TRBJ2-1, is GAGVSQSPRYKVTKRGQDVALRCDPISGHVSLYWYRQALGQGPEFLTYFNYEAQQDKSGLPNDRFSAERPEGSISTLTIQRTEQRDSAMYRCASSTPSGRKFFGPGTRLTVL.

The count of this clone is one. This chain links TRBV5-6 with TRBJ1-5; D is possibly TRBD1 (5 bases). The CDR3 is made up of 14 amino acids. Germline V gene lookup returns CDR1 SGHDT and CDR2 YYEEEE. V was cut by 1 base and J by 3 bases, with 8 bases left in between. CDR3: CASSLTGPNQPQHF. The CDR3 DNA reads TGTGCCAGCAGCTTGACAGGACCCAATCAGCCCCAGCATTTT.

The table lists this clone with a count of one. V usage is TRBV9 and J usage is TRBJ2-7; D might be TRBD1 (6 bases). This CDR3 region has 13 residues. Trimming cost V 0 bases and J 3 bases, with 7 bases left between them. Germline CDR1 is SGDLS and CDR2 is YYNGEE. This CDR3 is CASSVDRDYEQYF. The CDR3 bases are TGTGCCAGCAGCGTAGACAGGGACTACGAGCAGTACTTC.

The rearrangement uses TRBV7-6 and TRBJ2-1; 8 bases map to TRBD2. After removal of 4 bases from V and 6 bases from J, the junction contained 14 bases not matched to a gene. The CDR3 has 17 residues. In germline, CDR1 is SGHVS, CDR2 FNYEAQ. The CDR3 nucleotides are TGTGCCAGCAGCTCCCCCCGGGGGGGCCCTATAACCAATGAGCAGTTCTTC. It codes for CASSSPRGGPITNEQFF.

This chain uses TRBV7-8 with TRBJ2-5; TRBD1 is a possible D gene (7 bases). The ends were cut back, 6 bases at V and 4 bases at J, with 27 bases in the middle. The CDR3 covers 18 residues. Per germline, CDR1 SGHVS and CDR2 FQNEAQ. As DNA, the CDR3 is TGTGCCAGCAGTTGGAGGGTTACAGGGGATGAGGTGGCAGAGACCCAGTACTTC. Amino acid sequence: CASSWRVTGDEVAETQYF.

The chain couples TRBV3-1 (or the pseudogene TRBV3-2) to TRBJ1-2; possible D gene TRBD1, 5 bases. The CDR3 has 14 residues. V gave up 3 bases and J gave up 8 bases, with 16 bases separating them. Germline V lookup: CDR1 LGHDT, CDR2 YNNKEL (reference sequence). This CDR3 reads CASSHLRGVSGYTF. The CDR3 DNA sequence: TGTGCCAGCAGCCATCTCCGGGGGGTGAGCGGCTACACCTTC.

About this clone itself: At the DNA level, this CDR3 is encoded by other sequences in the same sample as well. This chain joins TRBV9 and TRBJ1-1; the D is unclear. The V gene's germline CDR1 is SGDLS and CDR2 YYNGEE. The CDR3 extends over 13 amino acids. V dropped 0 bases and J dropped 5 bases, with 8 bases sitting between them. CDR3 loop: CASSVGRDTEAFF. CDR3 nucleotide sequence: TGTGCCAGCAGCGTAGGCCGAGATACTGAAGCTTTCTTT.

The chain has TRBV30 and TRBJ1-2, with 7 bases matching TRBD1. The V gene's germline CDR1 is GTSNPN and CDR2 SVGIG (reference sequence). The length of the CDR3 is 14 residues. Germline trimming cut 3 bases from V and 3 bases from J; bases unmatched to any gene: 7. The chain's CDR3 is CAWRLVQGDYGYTF. The CDR3 nucleotides read TGTGCCTGGAGGCTGGTTCAGGGGGACTATGGCTACACCTTC.

This clone was counted a single time. The genes are TRBV5-1 and TRBJ1-2; 7 bases agree with TRBD1. The CDR3 is 14 amino acids. V was clipped by 0 bases and J by 6 bases; unmatched bases: 5. From germline, CDR1 is SGHRS and CDR2 YFSETQ. CDR3 bases: TGCGCCAGCAGCTTGGCGGAGGGGGCGAATGGCTACACCTTC. This gives the protein CASSLAEGANGYTF.

The chain couples TRBV9 to TRBJ2-7; TRBD1 aligns across 8 bases. V dropped 3 bases and J dropped 9; count of bases not matched to a gene: 2. The germline V gene encodes CDR1 SGDLS and CDR2 YYNGEE. This CDR3 is 11 amino acids long. Here the CDR3 DNA reads TGTGCCAGCAGCGGAGGACAGGGGCAGTACTTC. It is translated as CASSGGQGQYF.

There are a few counts of this clone. Germline is not matched at one junction end, which may reflect a read error. This chain links TRBV7-7 with TRBJ2-5; perhaps TRBD2 as D (5 bases). Per the germline V gene, CDR1 is SSHAT and CDR2 is FNYEAQ (reference sequence). The CDR3 has 13 amino acids. The CDR3 spells CASSSSPAETQYF. For the CDR3, the DNA is TGTGCTAGCAGCTCTAGCCCCGCAGAGACCCAGTACTTC.

In this sample, this clone turned up once. The rearrangement uses TRBV9 and TRBJ2-7, with TRBD1 identical over 8 bases. The CDR3 is 14 amino acids. V was pared by 1 base and J by 3 bases, with 3 bases of the junction left unmatched. CDR1 is SGDLS and CDR2 is YYNGEE in the germline V gene. The CDR3 reads CASSVQGAHYEQYF. In DNA form, the CDR3 reads TGTGCCAGCAGCGTACAGGGGGCTCACTACGAGCAGTACTTC. Full variable domain (remainder filled in from reference TRBV9 and TRBJ2-7): DSGVTQTPKHLITATGQRVTLRCSPRSGDLSVYWYQQSLDQGLQFLIQYYNGEERAKGNILERFSAQQFPDLHSELNLSSLELGDSALYFCASSVQGAHYEQYFGPGTRLTVT.

This rearrangement joins TRBV12-3 or TRBV12-4 to TRBJ1-5; the D gene is possibly TRBD1 (5 bases). This CDR3 has 11 amino acids. Trimming pared 5 bases from V and 9 bases from J, leaving 8 bases between. CDR3 sequence (DNA): TGTGCCAGCAGTCGCGGGGGGCCCCAGCATTTT. It specifies CASSRGGPQHF.

The table lists this clone with a few counts. This sequence joins TRBV7-9 and TRBJ2-1, with D tentatively TRBD2 (5 bases). The CDR3 is 15 residues long. The V end was cut by 4 bases, the J end by 0 bases, with 10 bases between. Germline V lookup: CDR1 SEHNR, CDR2 FQNEAQ (reference sequence). The CDR3 nucleotides are TGTGCCAGCAGCTCCCCGGGGAGCTCCTACAATGAGCAGTTCTTC. It yields the protein CASSSPGSSYNEQFF.

This chain links TRBV9 with TRBJ2-2, with D perhaps TRBD2 (5 bases). Trimming cost V 0 bases and J 4 bases, with 10 bases left between them. The CDR3 consists of 15 residues. CDR1 and CDR2 (germline): SGDLS, YYNGEE. This CDR3 is CASSVDEGGTGELFF. As DNA, the CDR3 is TGTGCCAGCAGCGTAGATGAGGGTGGCACCGGGGAGCTGTTTTTT.

The J gene is TRBJ2-7, the V gene TRBV19; weak D call: TRBD2 (5 bases). The CDR3 is 12 residues long. Germline V gives CDR1 LNHDA, CDR2 SQIVND (reference sequence). V dropped 4 bases and J dropped 3 bases, with 7 bases sitting between them. CDR3 sequence: CASSTRGYEQYF. CDR3 DNA sequence: TGTGCCAGTAGTACCCGGGGCTACGAGCAGTACTTC.

This chain links TRBV7-6 with TRBJ2-1; perhaps TRBD1 as D (5 bases). The CDR3 is made up of 16 amino acids. V was shortened by 5 bases and J by 4 bases, with 18 bases between the two germline ends. Germline V gene sequence: CDR1 SGHVS, CDR2 FNYEAQ. As DNA, the CDR3 is TGTGCCAGCAGCCCGCAGTCCATGGGGCTTTACAATGAGCAGTTCTTC. Translating it yields CASSPQSMGLYNEQFF.

V is TRBV28 and J is TRBJ1-2; D is perhaps TRBD1 (6 bases). Trimming pared 5 bases from V and 7 bases from J, leaving 17 bases between. The CDR3 covers 14 residues. CDR1 is MDHEN and CDR2 is SYDVKM in the germline V gene. The CDR3 protein is CASSDESGVGGYTF. CDR3 coding DNA: TGTGCCAGCAGTGACGAGTCAGGGGTCGGTGGCTACACCTTC.

The rearrangement links TRBV9 to TRBJ1-1, with D hard to call. This CDR3 is 13 amino acids long. V was clipped by 3 bases and J by 12 bases, with 18 bases between them. Germline assignment: CDR1 SGDLS and CDR2 YYNGEE. Written as DNA, the CDR3 is TGTGCCAGCAGCGCTTCCGGGGTCGCGGGGACTTTCTTT. This translates into CASSASGVAGTFF.

The CDR3 DNA is TGCAGCGCCTGGGGTGGCAGGGGGGAGAATACTGAAGCTTTCTTT. This codes for CSAWGGRGENTEAFF. The V gene is TRBV29-1, the J gene TRBJ1-1; 7 bases align to TRBD1. The V gene end was trimmed by 7 bases and the J gene end by 5 bases; junction bases not matched to a gene: 16. The CDR3 runs to 15 residues. The V gene's germline CDR1 is SQVTM and CDR2 ANQGSEA. Looking up the rest from reference TRBV29-1 and TRBJ1-1 gives the full variable domain: SAVISQKPSRDICQRGTSLTIQCQVDSQVTMMFWYRQQPGQSLTLIATANQGSEATYESGFVIDKFPISRPNLTFSTLTVSNMSPEDSSIYLCSAWGGRGENTEAFFGQGTRLTVV.

The chain recombines TRBV27 with TRBJ1-4, with 7 bases identical to TRBD1. Germline loops: CDR1 MNHEY, CDR2 SMNVEV (reference sequence). V dropped 5 bases and J dropped 8; count of bases not matched to a gene: 8. The CDR3 has 14 residues. The CDR3 nucleotides are TGTGCCAGCAGTCCCCGGACAGGCGGGGAAAAACTGTTTTTT. Protein: CASSPRTGGEKLFF.

V is TRBV6-5 and J is TRBJ1-1; 8 bases are a match to TRBD1. CDR1 and CDR2 from the germline V gene are MNHEY and SVGAGI. The trim removed 4 bases at V and 10 bases at J, leaving 17 bases unmatched. CDR3 length: 16 residues. CDR3 coding DNA: TGTGCCAGCAGTTTTGGTTCCCTCAGGGGGCGAGGAGTAGCTTTCTTT. This codes for CASSFGSLRGRGVAFF.

The rearrangement joins TRBV6-5 to TRBJ2-7; 7 nucleotides align to TRBD1. The CDR3 spans 14 residues. Germline CDR1 and CDR2: MNHEY and SVGAGI. After removal of 6 bases from V and 7 bases from J, the junction contained 12 bases not matched to a gene. The CDR3 DNA reads as TGTGCCAGCAGGCCGGGACAGAGATCGCGGGAGCAGTACTTC. Protein: CASRPGQRSREQYF.

The chain combines TRBV5-1 with TRBJ2-5; D unclear. V lost 4 bases, J lost 4 bases, and 5 bases lay in between. Germline V gene data show CDR1 as SGHRS and CDR2 as YFSETQ. The CDR3 runs to 11 residues. In nucleotides, the CDR3 is TGCGCCAGCAGCCTTTCAGAGACCCAGTACTTC. Translation gives CASSLSETQYF.

V is TRBV4-1 and J is TRBJ1-2; possible D gene TRBD1, 6 bases. V lost 2 bases to trimming and J lost 4 bases, with 17 bases between them. Germline assignment: CDR1 MGHRA and CDR2 YSYEKL. The CDR3 has 16 residues. This chain's CDR3 is CASSQHHAGVGYGYTF. In DNA form, the CDR3 reads TGCGCCAGCAGCCAACATCACGCAGGGGTCGGCTATGGCTACACCTTC.

The chain is built from TRBV19 and TRBJ1-2, with 8 bases aligning to TRBD1. The CDR3 totals 14 residues. Per the germline V gene, CDR1 is LNHDA and CDR2 is SQIVND (reference sequence). V shed 5 bases and J 5 bases; nucleotides not matched to a gene: 7. The DNA of the CDR3 is TGTGCCAGTAGTGGCCCTGGACAGGGATATGGCTACACCTTC. Translated: CASSGPGQGYGYTF.